The clone carrying this TCR beta chain was seen only once. Its antigen is currently unknown. The source of the sample is a study of long-term antiretroviral therapy in people with HIV. CDR3 size: 15 residues. Unmatched junction bases numbered 7, after V lost 4 bases and J lost 4 bases. Germline V gives CDR1 SGHRS, CDR2 YFSETQ. Assay version v3.0 of immunoSEQ was used, and it was run at survey level. Method: immunoSEQ multiplex PCR; TCRdb's copy keeps in-frame clones and lacks some. The sample lists tens of thousands of clones, less than 85% seen once, with approximately 5.5% in the top ten. Whole-study results and caveats: Every time point showed a repertoire led by clones expanded before ART.

The specimen comprised unsorted PBMCs, sampled 3.4 years after starting antiretroviral therapy. J is TRBJ2-1 and V is TRBV5-1; 8 bases fit TRBD2. The sequence was collected from a man under 40 with HIV. CDR3 protein: CASSRDSGAYNEQFF. DNA of the CDR3: TGCGCCAGCAGCAGGGATAGCGGGGCTTACAATGAGCAGTTCTTC.